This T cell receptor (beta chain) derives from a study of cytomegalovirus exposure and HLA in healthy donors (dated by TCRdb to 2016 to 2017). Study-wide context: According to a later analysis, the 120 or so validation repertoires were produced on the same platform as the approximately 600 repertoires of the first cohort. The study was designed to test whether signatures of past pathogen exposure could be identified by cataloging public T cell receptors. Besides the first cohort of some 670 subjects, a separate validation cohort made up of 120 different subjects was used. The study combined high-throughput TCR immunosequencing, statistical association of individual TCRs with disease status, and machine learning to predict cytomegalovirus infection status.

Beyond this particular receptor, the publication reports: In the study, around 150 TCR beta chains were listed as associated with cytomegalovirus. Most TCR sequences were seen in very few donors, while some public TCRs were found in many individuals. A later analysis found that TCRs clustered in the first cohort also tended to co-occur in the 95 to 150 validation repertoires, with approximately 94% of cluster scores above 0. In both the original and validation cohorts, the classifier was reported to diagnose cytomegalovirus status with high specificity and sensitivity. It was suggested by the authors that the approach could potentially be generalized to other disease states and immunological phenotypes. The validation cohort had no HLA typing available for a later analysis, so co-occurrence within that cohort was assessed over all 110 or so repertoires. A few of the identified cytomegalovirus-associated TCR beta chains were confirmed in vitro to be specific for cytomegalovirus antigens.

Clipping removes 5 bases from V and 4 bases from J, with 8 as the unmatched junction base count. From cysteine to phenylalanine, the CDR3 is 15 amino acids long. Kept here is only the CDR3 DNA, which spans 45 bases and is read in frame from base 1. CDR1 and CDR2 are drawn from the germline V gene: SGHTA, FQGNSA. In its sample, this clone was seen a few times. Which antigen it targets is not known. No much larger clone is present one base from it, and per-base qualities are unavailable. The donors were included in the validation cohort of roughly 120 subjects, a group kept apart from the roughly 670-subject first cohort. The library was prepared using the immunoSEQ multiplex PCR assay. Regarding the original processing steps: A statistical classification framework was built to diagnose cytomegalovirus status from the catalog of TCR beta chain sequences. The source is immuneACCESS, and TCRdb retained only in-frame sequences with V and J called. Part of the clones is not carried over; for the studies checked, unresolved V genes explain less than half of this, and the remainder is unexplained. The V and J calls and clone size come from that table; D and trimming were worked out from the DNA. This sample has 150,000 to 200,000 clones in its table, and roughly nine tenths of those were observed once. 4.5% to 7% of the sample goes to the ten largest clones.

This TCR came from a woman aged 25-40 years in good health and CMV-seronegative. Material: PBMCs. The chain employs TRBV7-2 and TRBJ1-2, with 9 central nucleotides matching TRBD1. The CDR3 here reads CASSPPGQGVYGYTF. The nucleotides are TGTGCCAGCAGCCCCCCGGGACAGGGAGTCTATGGCTACACCTTC.